Following are 4 T cell receptor beta chains from one sample sequenced in a study of cytomegalovirus exposure and HLA in healthy donors. The PCR ran on 60 Vbeta and 13 Jbeta primers. TCRdb's table, derived via immunoSEQ multiplex PCR, lists solely in-frame clones and lacks some. Altogether 200,000 to 250,000 clones are present, approximately 70% being singletons, with the ten largest covering under 2%. Sequenced material: PBMCs. The receptors stem from a woman aged 25 to 39 in good health and CMV-seronegative.

The rearrangement links TRBV7-2 to TRBJ1-6; D gene ambiguous. The germline CDR1 and CDR2 sequences are SGHTA and FQGNSA. The CDR3 covers 14 residues. V dropped 2 bases and J dropped 8 bases, with 10 bases sitting between them. CDR3: CASSLRGLDSPLHF. The CDR3 nucleotides read TGTGCCAGCAGCTTACGAGGCCTTGATTCACCCCTCCACTTT.

V usage is TRBV27 and J usage is TRBJ2-1; 13 nucleotides agree with TRBD2. V was clipped by 5 bases and J by 12 bases; unmatched bases: 10. Germline V gene sequence: CDR1 MNHEY, CDR2 SMNVEV (reference sequence). This CDR3 is built from 15 residues. The CDR3 DNA follows: TGTGCCAGCAGTGAAGGGACTAGCGGGGCGGTCGGGCAGTTCTTC. This sequence encodes CASSEGTSGAVGQFF.

This clone occurred a few times. Mismatch with germline at one junction end may stem from a read error. The CDR3, as DNA: TGTGCCAGCAGACTAGCGGGAGGGCAAGAGACCCCGTACTTC. It translates to CASRLAGGQETPYF. The chain uses TRBV7-9 and TRBJ2-5; 13 bases are shared with TRBD2. The germline gives CDR1 SEHNR, CDR2 FQNEAQ (reference sequence). CDR3 length: 14 residues.

This chain links TRBV27 with TRBJ1-4; 7 nucleotides agree with TRBD1. There are 13 residues in the CDR3. The junction had 5 bases not matched to a gene; V was cut back by 8 bases and J by 5 bases. Germline assignment: CDR1 MNHEY and CDR2 SMNVEV (reference sequence). This CDR3 reads CASRGGINEKLFF. The CDR3 bases are TGTGCCAGCCGAGGGGGCATCAATGAAAAACTGTTTTTT. The full variable domain, in which reference TRBV27 and TRBJ1-4 provide the parts outside the CDR3, is EAQVTQNPRYLITVTGKKLTVTCSQNMNHEYMSWYRQDPGLGLRQIYYSMNVEVTDKGDVPEGYKVSRKEKRNFPLILESPSPNQTSLYFCASRGGINEKLFFGSGTQLSVL.